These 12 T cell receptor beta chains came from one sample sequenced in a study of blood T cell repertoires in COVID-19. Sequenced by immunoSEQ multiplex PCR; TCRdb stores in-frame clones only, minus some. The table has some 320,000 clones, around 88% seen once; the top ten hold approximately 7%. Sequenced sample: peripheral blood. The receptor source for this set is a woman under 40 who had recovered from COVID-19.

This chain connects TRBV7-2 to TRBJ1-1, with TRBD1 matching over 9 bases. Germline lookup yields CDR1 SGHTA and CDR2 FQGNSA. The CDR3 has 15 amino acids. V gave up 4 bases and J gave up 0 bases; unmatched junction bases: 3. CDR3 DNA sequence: TGTGCCAGCAGCTCGACAGGGGGAATGAACACTGAAGCTTTCTTT. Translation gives CASSSTGGMNTEAFF.

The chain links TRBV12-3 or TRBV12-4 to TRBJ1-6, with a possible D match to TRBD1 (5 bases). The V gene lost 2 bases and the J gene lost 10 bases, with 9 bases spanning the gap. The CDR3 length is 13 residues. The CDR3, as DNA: TGTGCCAGCAGTTTAAAGGGGCGATCACCCCTCCACTTT. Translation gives CASSLKGRSPLHF.

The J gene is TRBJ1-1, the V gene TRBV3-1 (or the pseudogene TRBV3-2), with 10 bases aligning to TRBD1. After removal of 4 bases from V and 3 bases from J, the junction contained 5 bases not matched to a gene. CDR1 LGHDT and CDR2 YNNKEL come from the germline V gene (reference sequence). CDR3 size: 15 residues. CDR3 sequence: CASSPSDRGDTEAFF. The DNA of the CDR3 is TGTGCCAGCAGCCCCTCGGACAGGGGGGACACTGAAGCTTTCTTT.

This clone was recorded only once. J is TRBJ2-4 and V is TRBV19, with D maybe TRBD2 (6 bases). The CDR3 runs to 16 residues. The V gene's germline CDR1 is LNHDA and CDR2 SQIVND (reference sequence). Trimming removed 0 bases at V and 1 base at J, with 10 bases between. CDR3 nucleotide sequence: TGTGCCAGTAGTATAGATCGGAGGGGTGCCAAAAACATTCAGTACTTC. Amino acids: CASSIDRRGAKNIQYF. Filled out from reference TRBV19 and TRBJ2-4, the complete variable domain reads DGGITQSPKYLFRKEGQNVTLSCEQNLNHDAMYWYRQDPGQGLRLIYYSQIVNDFQKGDIAEGYSVSREKKESFPLTVTSAQKNPTAFYLCASSIDRRGAKNIQYFGAGTRLSVL.

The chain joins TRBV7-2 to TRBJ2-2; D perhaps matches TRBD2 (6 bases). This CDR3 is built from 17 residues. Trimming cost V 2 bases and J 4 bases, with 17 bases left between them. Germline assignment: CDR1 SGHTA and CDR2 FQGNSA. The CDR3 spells CASSLRLGFERTGELFF. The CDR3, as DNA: TGTGCCAGCAGCTTAAGACTAGGGTTTGAACGCACCGGGGAGCTGTTTTTT. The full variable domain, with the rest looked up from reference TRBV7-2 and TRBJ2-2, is GAGVSQSPSNKVTEKGKDVELRCDPISGHTALYWYRQSLGQGLEFLIYFQGNSAPDKSGLPSDRFSAERTGGSVSTLTIQRTQQEDSAVYLCASSLRLGFERTGELFFGEGSRLTVL.

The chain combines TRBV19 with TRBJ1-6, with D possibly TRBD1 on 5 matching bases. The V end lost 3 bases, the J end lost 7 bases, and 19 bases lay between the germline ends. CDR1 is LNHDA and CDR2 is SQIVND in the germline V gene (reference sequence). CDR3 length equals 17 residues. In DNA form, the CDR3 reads TGTGCCAGTAGTATCCCCGACAGATCCCTCAGCAATTCACCCCTCCACTTT. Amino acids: CASSIPDRSLSNSPLHF.

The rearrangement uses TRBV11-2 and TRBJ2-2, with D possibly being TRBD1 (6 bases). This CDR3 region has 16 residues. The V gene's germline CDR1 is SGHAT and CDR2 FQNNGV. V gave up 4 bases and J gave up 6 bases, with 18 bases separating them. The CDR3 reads CASSSLRGPGPGELFF. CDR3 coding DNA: TGTGCCAGCAGCTCCCTCAGGGGCCCGGGGCCCGGGGAGCTGTTTTTT.

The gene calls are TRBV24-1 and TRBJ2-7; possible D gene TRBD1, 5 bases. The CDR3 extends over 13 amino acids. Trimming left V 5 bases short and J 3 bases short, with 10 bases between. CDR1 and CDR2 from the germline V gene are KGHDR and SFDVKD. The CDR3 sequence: CATSAPGIYEQYF. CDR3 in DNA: TGTGCCACCAGTGCCCCAGGGATCTACGAGCAGTACTTC.

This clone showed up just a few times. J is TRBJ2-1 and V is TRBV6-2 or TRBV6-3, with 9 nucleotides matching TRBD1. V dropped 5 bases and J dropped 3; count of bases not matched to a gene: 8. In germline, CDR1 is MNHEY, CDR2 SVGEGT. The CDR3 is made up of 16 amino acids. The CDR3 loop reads CASSLGQGDFYNEQFF. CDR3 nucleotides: TGTGCCAGCAGTCTGGGACAGGGTGACTTCTACAATGAGCAGTTCTTC.

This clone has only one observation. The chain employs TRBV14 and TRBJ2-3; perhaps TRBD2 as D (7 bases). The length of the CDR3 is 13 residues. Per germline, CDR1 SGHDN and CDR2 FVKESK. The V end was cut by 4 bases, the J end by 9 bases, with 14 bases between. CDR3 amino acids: CASSLLRGATQYF. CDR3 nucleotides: TGTGCCAGCAGCCTATTACGGGGGGCGACGCAGTATTTT.

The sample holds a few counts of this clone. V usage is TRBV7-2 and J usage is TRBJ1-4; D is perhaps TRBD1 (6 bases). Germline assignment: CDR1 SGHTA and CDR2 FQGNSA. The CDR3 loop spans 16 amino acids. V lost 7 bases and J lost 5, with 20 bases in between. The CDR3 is CASKRAAGDPNEKLFF. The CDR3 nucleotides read TGTGCCAGCAAAAGGGCTGCAGGGGACCCGAATGAAAAACTGTTTTTT.

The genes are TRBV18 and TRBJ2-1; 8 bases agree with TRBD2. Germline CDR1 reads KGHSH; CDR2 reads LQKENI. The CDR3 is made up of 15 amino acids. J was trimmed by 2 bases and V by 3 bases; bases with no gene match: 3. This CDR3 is CASSPNGGAYNEQFF. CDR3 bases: TGTGCCAGCTCACCCAACGGGGGGGCCTACAATGAGCAGTTCTTC.